These 3 T cell receptor beta chains came from one sample sequenced in a study of cytomegalovirus exposure and HLA in healthy donors. Researchers ran the PCR with 60 Vbeta and 13 Jbeta primers. Clones were sequenced by immunoSEQ multiplex PCR, and TCRdb holds only the in-frame ones, with some missing. The repertoire holds more than 110,000 clones, with less than 10% as singletons. Sequences were obtained from PBMCs. The receptors were sampled from a man aged 45-65 years in good health and CMV-seronegative.

The CDR3 nucleotides read TGTGCCAGCAGCCCTCCGGGACTAGCGGCCCAAGCGGAGTACTTC. Its translation is CASSPPGLAAQAEYF. The chain combines TRBV5-6 with TRBJ2-5; 11 bases are a match to TRBD2. The junction had 14 bases not matched to a gene; V was cut back by 4 bases and J by 12 bases. CDR1 is SGHDT and CDR2 is YYEEEE in the germline V gene. The CDR3 totals 15 residues.

The gene calls are TRBV6-4 and TRBJ1-1, with 8 bases aligning to TRBD1. Trimming removed 0 bases from V and 1 base from J; junction bases left unmatched: 4. The CDR3 length is 16 residues. Germline values: CDR1 MRHNA, CDR2 SNTAGT. The DNA for the CDR3 is TGTGCCAGCAGTGACTCGAATCAGGGGGCGAACACTGAAGCTTTCTTT. The encoded protein is CASSDSNQGANTEAFF.

This clone occurred a few times. This chain joins TRBV5-4 and TRBJ1-3, with D perhaps matching TRBD1 (6 bases). There are 15 residues in the CDR3. Germline lookup yields CDR1 SGHNT and CDR2 YYREEE (reference sequence). The V end was cut by 1 base, the J end by 4 bases, with 12 bases between. CDR3 protein: CASSLFGTGGNTIYF. The CDR3 nucleotides are TGTGCCAGCAGCTTGTTCGGAACAGGGGGAAACACCATATATTTT.